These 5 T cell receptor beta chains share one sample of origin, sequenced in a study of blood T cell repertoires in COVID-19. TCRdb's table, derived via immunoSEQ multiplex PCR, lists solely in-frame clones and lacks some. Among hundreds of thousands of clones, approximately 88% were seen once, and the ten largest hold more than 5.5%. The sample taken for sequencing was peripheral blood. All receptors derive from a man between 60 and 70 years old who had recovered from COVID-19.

The CDR3: CASSDLAGFETQYF. The CDR3 DNA sequence: TGTGCCAGCAGTGACCTAGCGGGGTTCGAGACCCAGTACTTC. This rearrangement joins TRBV6-1 to TRBJ2-5; TRBD2 agrees at 9 bases. The germline V gene has CDR1 MNHNS and CDR2 SASEGT. This CDR3 comprises 14 residues. Losses at the gene ends were 3 bases for V and 5 bases for J; bases not matched to a gene: 4.

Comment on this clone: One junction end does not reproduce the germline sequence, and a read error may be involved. The CDR3, as DNA: TGTGCCAGCAGTTTGGGGGACAGAGAATTGTTCGAGCAGTACTTC. Translating gives CASSLGDRELFEQYF. J is TRBJ2-7 and V is TRBV5-6, with 7 bases lining up with TRBD1. The germline V gene encodes CDR1 SGHDT and CDR2 YYEEEE. The CDR3 is 15 residues long. Drawing the rest from reference TRBV5-6 and TRBJ2-7, the complete variable domain is DAGVTQSPTHLIKTRGQQVTLRCSPKSGHDTVSWYQQALGQGPQFIFQYYEEEERQRGNFPDRFSGHQFPNYSSELNVNALLLGDSALYLCASSLGDRELFEQYFGPGTRLTVT.

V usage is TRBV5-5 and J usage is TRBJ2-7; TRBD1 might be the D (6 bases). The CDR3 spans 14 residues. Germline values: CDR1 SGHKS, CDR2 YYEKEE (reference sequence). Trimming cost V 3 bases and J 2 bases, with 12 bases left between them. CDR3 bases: TGTGCCAGCAGCTCAACAGGGTTCACCTACGAGCAGTACTTC. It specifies CASSSTGFTYEQYF.

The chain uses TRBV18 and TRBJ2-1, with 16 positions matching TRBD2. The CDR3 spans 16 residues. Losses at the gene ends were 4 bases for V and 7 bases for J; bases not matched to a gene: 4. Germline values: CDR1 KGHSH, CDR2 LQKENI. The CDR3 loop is CASSQGTSGGENEQFF. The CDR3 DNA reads TGTGCCAGCTCACAAGGGACTAGCGGGGGGGAAAATGAGCAGTTCTTC.

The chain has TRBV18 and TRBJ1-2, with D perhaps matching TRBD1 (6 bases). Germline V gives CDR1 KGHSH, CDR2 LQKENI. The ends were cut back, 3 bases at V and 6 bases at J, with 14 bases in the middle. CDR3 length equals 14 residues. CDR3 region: CASSPFGQLDGYTF. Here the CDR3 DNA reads TGTGCCAGCTCACCTTTCGGACAGCTGGATGGCTACACCTTC.